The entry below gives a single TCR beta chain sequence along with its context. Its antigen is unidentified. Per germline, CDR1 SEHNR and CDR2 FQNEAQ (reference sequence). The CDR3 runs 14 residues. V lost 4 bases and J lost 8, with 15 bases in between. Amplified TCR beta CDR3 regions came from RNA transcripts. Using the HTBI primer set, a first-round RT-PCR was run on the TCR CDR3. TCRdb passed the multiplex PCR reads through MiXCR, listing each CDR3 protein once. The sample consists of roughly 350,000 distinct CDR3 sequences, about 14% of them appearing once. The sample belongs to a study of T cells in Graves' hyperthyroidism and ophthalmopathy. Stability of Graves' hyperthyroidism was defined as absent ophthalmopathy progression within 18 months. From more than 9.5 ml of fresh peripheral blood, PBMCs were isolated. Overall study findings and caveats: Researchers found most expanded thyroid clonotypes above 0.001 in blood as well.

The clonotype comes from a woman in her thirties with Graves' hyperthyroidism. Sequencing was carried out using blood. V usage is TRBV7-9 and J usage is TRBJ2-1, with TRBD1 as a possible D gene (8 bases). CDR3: CASSSWTGRDEQFF. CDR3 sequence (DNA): TGTGCCAGCAGCTCGTGGACAGGGAGGGATGAGCAGTTCTTC. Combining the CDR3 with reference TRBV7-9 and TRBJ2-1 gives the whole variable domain DTGVSQNPRHKITKRGQNVTFRCDPISEHNRLYWYRQTLGQGPEFLTYFQNEAQLEKSRLLSDRFSAERPKGSFSTLEIQRTEQGDSAMYLCASSSWTGRDEQFFGPGTRLTVL.